Following are 25 T cell receptor beta chains from one sample sequenced in a study of cytomegalovirus exposure and HLA in healthy donors. Primers included in the PCR were 60 Vbeta and 13 Jbeta primers. TCRdb's copy holds only in-frame clones and misses some; the assay was immunoSEQ multiplex PCR. This table has about 180,000 clones, approximately 78% appearing once. The sequencing sample was made of PBMCs. The source of these receptors is a human donor in good health.

The V gene is TRBV6-5, the J gene TRBJ1-2; weak D call: TRBD1 (5 bases). The V end was cut by 8 bases, the J end by 8 bases, with 12 bases between. The germline CDR1 and CDR2 sequences are MNHEY and SVGAGI. The length of the CDR3 is 11 residues. DNA for the CDR3: TGTGCCAGCTCGGCGGGGCTGGGCTACACCTTC. It is translated as CASSAGLGYTF.

CDR3 sequence reads: CASSLGTSSSYNEQFF. DNA of the CDR3: TGTGCCAGCAGCTTGGGGACTAGCTCTTCCTACAATGAGCAGTTCTTC. The chain couples TRBV5-4 to TRBJ2-1, with 8 bases aligning to TRBD2. There are 16 residues in the CDR3. Germline CDR1 and CDR2: SGHNT and YYREEE (reference sequence). Trimming cost V 0 bases and J 1 base; bases outside gene matches: 3.

J is TRBJ1-1 and V is TRBV11-2; TRBD1 matches 10 bases. Germline CDR1 and CDR2: SGHAT and FQNNGV. The CDR3 length is 16 residues. V dropped 3 bases and J dropped 4; count of bases not matched to a gene: 8. Here the CDR3 reads CASSFGTGEVGTEAFF. The CDR3, as DNA: TGTGCCAGCAGCTTCGGGACAGGGGAGGTGGGCACTGAAGCTTTCTTT.

The gene calls are TRBV7-9 and TRBJ2-1, with a tentative D call TRBD1 (6 bases). Germline CDR1 SEHNR, CDR2 FQNEAQ (reference sequence). V lost 5 bases and J lost 2, with 16 bases in between. The CDR3 loop spans 16 amino acids. The CDR3 DNA sequence: TGTGCCAGCAGCCCGACCAGGGGACGGGCCTACAATGAGCAGTTCTTC. It codes for CASSPTRGRAYNEQFF.

In its sample, this clone was seen a few times. This chain joins TRBV10-3 and TRBJ2-5; D is possibly TRBD1 (5 bases). Trimming took off 7 bases at V and 5 bases at J, with 14 bases between the two ends. The CDR3 sequence is 13 residues long. Germline-derived CDR1 and CDR2 are ENHRY and SYGVKD. Here the CDR3 reads CAITPGPGETQYF. As DNA, the CDR3 is TGTGCCATCACCCCGGGCCCAGGGGAGACCCAGTACTTC.

This clone came up once. The rearrangement links TRBV9 to TRBJ1-2; D is ambiguous. The CDR3 runs to 15 residues. The V gene lost 0 bases and the J gene lost 3 bases, with 12 bases spanning the gap. Germline CDR1 SGDLS, CDR2 YYNGEE. Here the CDR3 reads CASSVGGGGDYGYTF. The CDR3, as DNA: TGTGCCAGCAGCGTAGGTGGAGGTGGGGACTATGGCTACACCTTC.

The chain has TRBV27 and TRBJ2-7, with D possibly matching TRBD2 (6 bases). CDR3 length: 15 amino acids. CDR1 and CDR2 (germline): MNHEY, SMNVEV (reference sequence). The V gene lost 9 bases and the J gene lost 0 bases, with 18 bases spanning the gap. CDR3 sequence: CASAPGLHSSYEQYF. In DNA, the CDR3 is TGTGCCAGTGCCCCGGGACTCCATAGCTCCTACGAGCAGTACTTC.

This chain joins TRBV7-8 and TRBJ2-7, with 7 bases aligning to TRBD1. The V and J ends lost 5 bases and 2 bases, in that order; junction bases with no gene match: 6. The CDR3 spans 14 residues. Germline CDR1 and CDR2: SGHVS and FQNEAQ. The CDR3 DNA reads as TGTGCCAGCAGCGCCCTGACAGGGCCCTACGAGCAGTACTTC. Translating it yields CASSALTGPYEQYF.

The DNA of the CDR3 is TGTGCCAGTAGTATAGCGTCCAGGGACGAGCAGTACTTC. It encodes CASSIASRDEQYF. The chain has TRBV19 and TRBJ2-7; D is possibly TRBD1 (5 bases). CDR1 is LNHDA, CDR2 SQIVND, per germline (reference sequence). This CDR3 spans 13 amino acids. V was pared by 1 base and J by 5 bases, with 9 bases between.

This clone was found a few times. The V call is TRBV9, the J call TRBJ2-3, with TRBD2 identical over 7 bases. The length of the CDR3 is 16 residues. J gave up 4 bases and V 4 bases, and 12 bases lay outside the gene matches. CDR1 is SGDLS, CDR2 YYNGEE, per germline. CDR3: CASSPGWGGTADTQYF. In DNA, the CDR3 is TGTGCCAGCAGCCCCGGGTGGGGGGGGACTGCAGATACGCAGTATTTT.

This clone is a singleton in its sample. The chain uses TRBV7-2 and TRBJ2-3; 12 nucleotides line up with TRBD1. The CDR3 is 16 amino acids. V lost 1 base and J lost 3; bases outside the gene matches: 2. In germline, CDR1 is SGHTA, CDR2 FQGNSA. The CDR3 sequence is CASSLGDRGPTDTQYF. The CDR3 DNA sequence: TGTGCCAGCAGCTTAGGGGACAGGGGGCCGACAGATACGCAGTATTTT.

The chain recombines TRBV9 with TRBJ1-4, with D perhaps matching TRBD1 (5 bases). Looked up from germline, CDR1 is SGDLS and CDR2 is YYNGEE. V lost 3 bases and J lost 7, with 19 bases in between. The CDR3 runs 16 residues. The CDR3 reads CASSGGMGGVGEKLFF. The CDR3 DNA follows: TGTGCCAGCAGCGGCGGTATGGGGGGAGTAGGTGAAAAACTGTTTTTT. Full variable domain (remainder filled in from reference TRBV9 and TRBJ1-4): DSGVTQTPKHLITATGQRVTLRCSPRSGDLSVYWYQQSLDQGLQFLIQYYNGEERAKGNILERFSAQQFPDLHSELNLSSLELGDSALYFCASSGGMGGVGEKLFFGSGTQLSVL.

In its sample, this clone was seen a few times. V is TRBV5-1 and J is TRBJ1-1, with a tentative D call TRBD1 (5 bases). V lost 2 bases and J lost 2, with 7 bases in between. Germline CDR1 is SGHRS and CDR2 is YFSETQ. The CDR3 length is 13 residues. The chain's CDR3 is CASSFGGNTEAFF. Written as DNA, the CDR3 is TGCGCCAGCAGCTTCGGGGGAAACACTGAAGCTTTCTTT. The full variable domain, rest sourced from reference TRBV5-1 and TRBJ1-1, is KAGVTQTPRYLIKTRGQQVTLSCSPISGHRSVSWYQQTPGQGLQFLFEYFSETQRNKGNFPGRFSGRQFSNSRSEMNVSTLELGDSALYLCASSFGGNTEAFFGQGTRLTVV.

This clone was counted ten times or more. V usage is TRBV6-4 and J usage is TRBJ2-3, with 11 positions matching TRBD1. V shed 0 bases, J shed 6 bases, and the junction held 2 bases outside the gene matches. CDR3 length: 15 amino acids. Germline V gene lookup returns CDR1 MRHNA and CDR2 SNTAGT. The CDR3 DNA follows: TGTGCCAGCAGTGACTCCGGGACAGGGGGTGATACGCAGTATTTT. Amino acid sequence: CASSDSGTGGDTQYF.

The chain is built from TRBV5-1 and TRBJ2-5; no clear D. Germline V gene data show CDR1 as SGHRS and CDR2 as YFSETQ. CDR3 length: 14 residues. V was pared by 2 bases and J by 0 bases, with 8 bases between. The CDR3, as DNA: TGCGCCAGCAGCTTCCGAACAGACCAAGAGACCCAGTACTTC. The encoded protein is CASSFRTDQETQYF.

This chain uses TRBV5-1 with TRBJ2-1; 11 nucleotides match TRBD2. The CDR3 consists of 16 residues. CDR1 SGHRS and CDR2 YFSETQ come from the germline V gene. Unmatched junction bases numbered 2, after V lost 0 bases and J lost 3 bases. The DNA for the CDR3 is TGCGCCAGCAGCTTGGAACTAGCGGGGGACTACAATGAGCAGTTCTTC. It is translated as CASSLELAGDYNEQFF.

The chain recombines TRBV15 with TRBJ2-2; possible D gene TRBD2, 6 bases. Trimming stripped 5 bases from V and 4 bases from J, with 26 bases between. CDR3 length equals 19 residues. Germline CDR1 and CDR2: LNHNV and YYDKDF (reference sequence). The CDR3 DNA follows: TGTGCCACCAGCCCTGGGGGGTGGACACCCCAAATGGGCACCGGGGAGCTGTTTTTT. Protein: CATSPGGWTPQMGTGELFF.

The chain uses TRBV7-2 and TRBJ2-7; 7 nucleotides align to TRBD1. The CDR3 loop spans 14 amino acids. V dropped 5 bases and J dropped 2; count of bases not matched to a gene: 6. CDR1 SGHTA and CDR2 FQGNSA come from the germline V gene. CDR3 in amino acids: CASSPGQIPYEQYF. The CDR3 region has the DNA TGTGCCAGCAGCCCGGGACAGATCCCCTACGAGCAGTACTTC.

This rearrangement joins TRBV5-4 to TRBJ1-1; 7 nucleotides line up with TRBD1. With V trimmed by 2 bases and J by 4 bases, 8 bases remained unmatched. The CDR3 covers 15 residues. The V gene's germline CDR1 is SGHNT and CDR2 YYREEE (reference sequence). CDR3 in DNA: TGTGCCAGCAGCTTAGGAGGGGCAGGGGGCACTGAAGCTTTCTTT. Amino acid sequence: CASSLGGAGGTEAFF.

The chain has TRBV5-6 and TRBJ2-7; possibly TRBD1 for D (6 bases). The CDR3 extends over 16 amino acids. The V gene's germline CDR1 is SGHDT and CDR2 YYEEEE. V was shortened by 3 bases and J by 2 bases, with 18 bases between the two germline ends. CDR3 region: CASSYRTGTFPYEQYF. The CDR3 coding sequence is TGTGCCAGCAGCTACAGAACCGGGACATTTCCCTACGAGCAGTACTTC.

The gene calls are TRBV6-1 and TRBJ2-3; 9 bases match TRBD2. With V trimmed by 1 base and J by 2 bases, 7 bases remained unmatched. The germline V gene has CDR1 MNHNS and CDR2 SASEGT. The length of the CDR3 is 17 residues. This CDR3 is CASSEGSGGTATDTQYF. The CDR3 region has the DNA TGTGCCAGCAGTGAAGGGAGCGGGGGGACAGCCACAGATACGCAGTATTTT.

V gene TRBV18 combines with J gene TRBJ2-3, with 13 bases aligning to TRBD2. Losses at the gene ends were 3 bases for V and 7 bases for J; bases not matched to a gene: 10. The CDR3 covers 17 residues. Germline CDR1 is KGHSH and CDR2 is LQKENI. The CDR3 loop reads CASSPATSGGAPNTQYF. The CDR3 DNA sequence: TGTGCCAGCTCACCGGCCACTAGCGGGGGGGCTCCGAATACGCAGTATTTT.

This CDR3 is CASSQGTLKETQYF. CDR3 nucleotides: TGTGCCAGCAGCCAAGGGACACTAAAAGAGACCCAGTACTTC. The V call is TRBV6-5, the J call TRBJ2-5, with a weak D call TRBD1 (6 bases). The V gene lost 6 bases and the J gene lost 3 bases, with 14 bases spanning the gap. Germline V gives CDR1 MNHEY, CDR2 SVGAGI. This CDR3 spans 14 amino acids.

The chain employs TRBV4-1 and TRBJ2-7; 8 nucleotides match TRBD1. V trimming: 0 bases; J trimming: 3 bases; junction bases outside the gene matches: 1. This CDR3 is built from 14 residues. Germline assignment: CDR1 MGHRA and CDR2 YSYEKL. The chain's CDR3 is CASSQEQGGYEQYF. The CDR3 bases are TGCGCCAGCAGCCAAGAACAGGGGGGCTACGAGCAGTACTTC.

The chain employs TRBV5-1 and TRBJ1-1; tentatively, D is TRBD1 (6 bases). V lost 0 bases, J lost 3 bases, and 9 bases lay in between. Germline lookup yields CDR1 SGHRS and CDR2 YFSETQ. The CDR3 is 14 amino acids. The CDR3 region has the DNA TGCGCCAGCAGCTTGGCAGCAGGGGACACTGAAGCTTTCTTT. Residues: CASSLAAGDTEAFF.